The 26 T cell receptor beta chains below were found in one sample sequenced in a study of T and B cells in COVID-19 patients. Multiplex PCR with BIOMED2 TRB-A/B primer pools amplified TRB rearrangements. Each CDR3 protein is one row after TCRdb ran MiXCR on the multiplex PCR reads. Among more than 9,500 distinct CDR3 sequences, just under 30% were seen once, and the ten largest hold around 28%. TRB was amplified from about 260-540 ng of blood genomic DNA. Material for sequencing was blood. All receptors derive from a human donor who had recovered from COVID-19.

By share, this clonotype ranks as medium-sized. CDR3 residues: CASSPSTSSSYNEQFF. The CDR3 DNA reads TGTGCCAGCAGCCCCTCGACTAGTTCCTCCTACAATGAGCAGTTCTTC. This chain joins TRBV13 and TRBJ2-1; D is perhaps TRBD2 (6 bases). The CDR3 has 16 amino acids. Trimming took off 5 bases at V and 0 bases at J, with 14 bases between the two ends. Germline values: CDR1 PRHDT, CDR2 FYEKMQ (reference sequence).

This clonotype was detected only a few times. This rearrangement joins TRBV7-2 to TRBJ2-2; TRBD2 might be the D (6 bases). CDR3 length: 14 residues. V lost 2 bases to trimming and J lost 6 bases, with 10 bases between them. In germline, CDR1 is SGHTA, CDR2 FQGNSA. This chain's CDR3 is CASSLFGGSGELFF. The CDR3 nucleotides read TGTGCCAGCAGCTTATTCGGGGGATCCGGGGAGCTGTTTTTT.

The gene calls are TRBV6-1 and TRBJ2-2; 8 nucleotides match TRBD2. Germline CDR1 MNHNS, CDR2 SASEGT. V shed 3 bases and J 4 bases; nucleotides not matched to a gene: 1. This CDR3 comprises 14 residues. CDR3 DNA: TGTGCCAGCAGTGATCTAGCGGGCACCGGGGAGCTGTTTTTT. Translating it yields CASSDLAGTGELFF.

The rearrangement links TRBV11-3 to TRBJ2-3; 11 nucleotides match TRBD2. The CDR3 runs 20 residues. V shed 1 base, J shed 5 bases, and the junction held 17 bases outside the gene matches. Germline-derived CDR1 and CDR2 are SGHNT and YENEEA. The CDR3 is CASSLGTRGFTSGSGDTQYF. DNA for the CDR3: TGTGCCAGCAGCTTAGGTACGCGGGGCTTCACTAGCGGGAGTGGAGATACGCAGTATTTT.

This clonotype has a handful of counts. The V call is TRBV6-5, the J call TRBJ1-1; D gene unclear. CDR1 MNHEY and CDR2 SVGAGI come from the germline V gene. The CDR3 covers 13 residues. V was pared by 2 bases and J by 4 bases, with 8 bases between. CDR3 in amino acids: CASSYEEGTEAFF. The CDR3 nucleotides read TGTGCCAGCAGTTACGAGGAGGGCACTGAAGCTTTCTTT.

At least ten counts were recorded for this clonotype. The J gene is TRBJ2-7, the V gene TRBV6-5, with a possible D match to TRBD1 (5 bases). Germline values: CDR1 MNHEY, CDR2 SVGAGI. V lost 6 bases to trimming and J lost 3 bases, with 9 bases between them. The CDR3 is 12 residues long. CDR3 loop: CASSFTGYEQYV. The DNA of the CDR3 is TGTGCCAGCAGCTTCACAGGCTACGAGCAGTACGTC.

This clonotype is classed as medium-sized. This chain connects TRBV19 to TRBJ2-3; 7 bases fit TRBD2. Germline-derived CDR1 and CDR2 are LNHDA and SQIVND (reference sequence). V gave up 9 bases and J gave up 1 base; unmatched junction bases: 4. The CDR3 covers 13 residues. CDR3 loop: CASSGRRTDTQYF. CDR3 nucleotides: TGTGCCAGCTCCGGGAGGCGCACAGATACGCAGTATTTT.

V usage is TRBV6-5 and J usage is TRBJ1-4, with unresolved D. There are 14 residues in the CDR3. The ends were cut back, 6 bases at V and 5 bases at J, with 13 bases in the middle. Germline CDR1 is MNHEY and CDR2 is SVGAGI. This chain's CDR3 is CASREQNRNEKLFF. DNA of the CDR3: TGTGCCAGCAGAGAACAGAATAGGAATGAAAAACTGTTTTTT.

V is TRBV12-3 or TRBV12-4 and J is TRBJ1-1; the D gene is possibly TRBD1 (6 bases). V lost 0 bases to trimming and J lost 1 base, with 9 bases between them. The CDR3 extends over 15 amino acids. The CDR3 DNA sequence: TGTGCCAGCAGTTTAGCCTCGACAGGGAACACTGAAGCTTTCTTT. It encodes CASSLASTGNTEAFF.

Sample share makes this clonotype medium-sized (0.01 to 0.1%). V gene TRBV6-5 combines with J gene TRBJ2-3; 7 bases are a match to TRBD2. Trimming removed 6 bases from V and 6 bases from J; junction bases left unmatched: 9. The CDR3 consists of 14 residues. Per the germline V gene, CDR1 is MNHEY and CDR2 is SVGAGI. CDR3: CASRNSLAVDTQYF. The CDR3 nucleotides read TGTGCCAGCAGAAATTCCCTAGCGGTGGATACGCAGTATTTT.

V gene TRBV6-6 combines with J gene TRBJ2-1; D unclear. The CDR3 is 13 amino acids. V was pared by 0 bases and J by 4 bases, with 4 bases between. Germline-derived CDR1 and CDR2 are MNHNY and SVGAGI (reference sequence). The CDR3 DNA is TGTGCCAGCAGTTACTCGGCTTACAATGAGCAGTTCTTC. Its protein product is CASSYSAYNEQFF.

V and J are TRBV14 and TRBJ2-7; 11 positions match TRBD2. This CDR3 has 15 amino acids. Looked up from germline, CDR1 is SGHDN and CDR2 is FVKESK. Trimming at V came to 5 bases and at J to 3 bases, leaving 6 bases not matched to a gene. CDR3 region: CASSYTSGSNYEQYF. Written as DNA, the CDR3 is TGTGCCAGCAGCTACACTAGCGGGAGTAACTACGAGCAGTACTTC.

This clonotype was counted many times. The chain links TRBV6-1 to TRBJ2-1, with 7 positions matching TRBD1. Trimming took 4 bases from V and 15 from J; bases not matched to a gene: 9. CDR1 MNHNS and CDR2 SASEGT come from the germline V gene. The CDR3 has 12 amino acids. CDR3 DNA: TGTGCCAGCAGTGGCAAGGATAACAGGGGGTTCTTC. Its translation is CASSGKDNRGFF.

V is TRBV20-1 and J is TRBJ2-5, with 8 bases aligning to TRBD2. This CDR3 is 16 amino acids long. The J segment lost 5 bases and the V segment lost 0 bases, leaving 11 bases of the junction unmatched. The germline V gene has CDR1 DFQATT and CDR2 SNEGSKA (reference sequence). The CDR3 protein is CSAREWGSRGVETQYF. The CDR3 bases are TGCAGTGCTAGAGAGTGGGGGTCGCGGGGGGTGGAGACCCAGTACTTC.

On this clonotype: A read error may explain this, as a much larger clone is one base away. The V gene is TRBV6-1, the J gene TRBJ2-1; D is perhaps TRBD1 (5 bases). V lost 10 bases, J lost 10 bases, and 14 bases lay in between. Germline V gene data show CDR1 as MNHNS and CDR2 as SASEGT. The CDR3 runs 11 residues. The CDR3 DNA reads TGTGCCACCAGGGTGGCCAAGGAGCAGTTCTTC. Amino acids: CATRVAKEQFF.

This clonotype has only a few counts. The chain combines TRBV20-1 with TRBJ1-2; D call uncertain. V dropped 0 bases and J dropped 4 bases, with 9 bases sitting between them. The CDR3 contains 13 residues. Germline V gene lookup returns CDR1 DFQATT and CDR2 SNEGSKA (reference sequence). The CDR3, as DNA: TGCAGTGCTAGAGATCTAGATAGCTATGGCTACACCTTC. This gives the protein CSARDLDSYGYTF.

On this clonotype itself: Given a much more abundant clone one base away, this may be a read error. The chain employs TRBV6-1 and TRBJ2-7, with D tentatively TRBD1 (5 bases). Germline-derived CDR1 and CDR2 are MNHNS and SASEGT. With 5 bases removed from V and 8 bases from J, the gap between germline ends came to 22 bases. The CDR3 consists of 15 residues. The chain's CDR3 is CASSFVYRTSMKQYF. For the CDR3, the DNA is TGTGCCAGCAGTTTTGTGTACAGGACGTCTATGAAGCAGTACTTC.

CDR3 coding DNA: TGTGCCAGCAGTTCTGACAGGGGGGTAGGGTCACCCCTCCACTTT. Amino acid sequence: CASSSDRGVGSPLHF. J is TRBJ1-6 and V is TRBV5-4; 9 nucleotides match TRBD1. The germline V gene encodes CDR1 SGHNT and CDR2 YYREEE (reference sequence). J was trimmed by 10 bases and V by 5 bases; bases with no gene match: 10. The CDR3 totals 15 residues.

The sample holds a few counts of this clonotype. The chain combines TRBV5-4 with TRBJ1-2; D unresolved. This CDR3 region has 14 residues. Germline CDR1 and CDR2: SGHNT and YYREEE (reference sequence). Trimming cost V 0 bases and J 5 bases, with 11 bases left between them. The CDR3 region is CASSLVRRPYGYTF. CDR3 sequence (DNA): TGTGCCAGCAGCTTGGTTCGCAGACCGTATGGCTACACCTTC.

This clonotype was recorded many times. This chain joins TRBV30 and TRBJ2-7; a possible D gene is TRBD2 (6 bases). Between the trimmed V and J ends, which lost 6 bases and 4 bases, there was a span of 13 bases. The CDR3 spans 12 residues. Looked up from germline, CDR1 is GTSNPN and CDR2 is SVGIG (reference sequence). CDR3 in amino acids: CACSGRGYEQYV. CDR3 DNA sequence: TGTGCCTGTTCTGGGCGGGGATACGAGCAGTACGTC.

DNA of the CDR3: TGTGCCAGTAGTATGGGGGCAGAATATAGCAATCAGCCCCAGCATTTT. This encodes CASSMGAEYSNQPQHF. V and J are TRBV19 and TRBJ1-5, with D possibly matching TRBD1 (6 bases). V was clipped by 3 bases and J by 0 bases, with 12 bases between them. Germline CDR1 is LNHDA and CDR2 is SQIVND (reference sequence). CDR3 length: 16 amino acids.

A remark on this clonotype: At one boundary the junction diverges from the germline segment, which might be a read error. The chain links TRBV12-3 or TRBV12-4 to TRBJ2-1; 10 bases are a match to TRBD2. This CDR3 comprises 14 residues. The CDR3 region has the DNA TGTACCAGCAGTTCGGGACTAGCGCGGCATGAGCAGTTCTTC. Translated, it gives CTSSSGLARHEQFF.

This clonotype was detected only a few times. The chain carries TRBV11-2 and TRBJ2-2, with 7 bases fitting TRBD1. Unmatched junction bases numbered 12, after V lost 6 bases and J lost 5 bases. CDR1 is SGHAT, CDR2 FQNNGV, per germline. CDR3 length: 16 residues. The CDR3 loop is CASSPGTAQGTGELFF. CDR3 nucleotide sequence: TGTGCCAGCAGTCCCGGGACAGCTCAGGGTACCGGGGAGCTGTTTTTT.

This clonotype was counted between two and nine times. The rearrangement links TRBV20-1 to TRBJ2-1; no clear D gene. CDR1 and CDR2 (germline): DFQATT, SNEGSKA (reference sequence). V lost 6 bases, J lost 3 bases, and 6 bases lay in between. The CDR3 has 11 residues. The CDR3 is CSAPGYNEQFF. DNA of the CDR3: TGCAGTGCCCCCGGCTACAATGAGCAGTTCTTC.

This clonotype was counted only a few times. J is TRBJ2-5 and V is TRBV18; 7 nucleotides align to TRBD2. Germline V CDR1 and CDR2: KGHSH, LQKENI. This CDR3 is built from 16 residues. V trimming: 3 bases; J trimming: 3 bases; junction bases outside the gene matches: 10. The CDR3 spells CASSPGGRGGKETQYF. The DNA for the CDR3 is TGTGCCAGCTCACCGGGGGGGAGGGGAGGGAAAGAGACCCAGTACTTC.

This clonotype was recorded a few times. CDR3 sequence (DNA): TGTGCCAGCAGTTTAGTAGCGTACCAAGAGACCCAGTACTTC. It translates to CASSLVAYQETQYF. The chain has TRBV12-3 or TRBV12-4 and TRBJ2-5, with D perhaps TRBD2 (5 bases). CDR3 length equals 14 residues. Between the trimmed V and J ends, which lost 1 base and 0 bases, there was a span of 6 bases.